This TCR beta chain stems from a study of T cell repertoires in cytomegalovirus infection (dated by TCRdb to the late 2010s). Concerning the study at large: The HLA type of each donor mattered for the analysis, because public TCR beta signatures pointed to carriage of CMV infection along with the matching HLA type.

The run used an Illumina HiSeq 1500. In TCRdb, the public reads were trimmed at Q25 with fastp and aligned with MiXCR, with productive beta chains retained. When rows share a CDR3 protein, they turn into one entry using the most common DNA and genes. This sample gives some 150,000 distinct CDR3 sequences in total; about 6.5% of them show up just once. The ten top clones hold 18% of the sample. This clonotype was observed many times. Its binding antigen is unknown. No much larger clone exists at a distance of one base, and base qualities are not known. CDR1 and CDR2, per the germline V gene, are SNHLY and FYNNEI. Between the V and J ends, shortened by 8 bases and 3 bases respectively, the junction contains 16 bases. The CDR3 sequence holds 14 residues, the cysteine and phenylalanine included. The DNA shown is the 42-base CDR3, in frame from base 1. General conclusions and limits of the study: In both this cohort and an independent roughly 350-donor cohort, the cumulative frequency of public TCR beta family members distinguished carriers of CMV infection plus the relevant HLA type. The ex vivo response was dominated by HLA-C-restricted CMV-specific TCR beta clonotypes, and the single most frequent clonotype in two of eight donors was supplied by these HLA-C-restricted clonotypes.

The receptor was isolated from a human donor in good health (CMV status not recorded). Some clones in this sample may be carry-over from other donors' samples. The chain uses TRBV2 and TRBJ1-2; the D gene identity is not certain. The sequenced sample was PBMCs. The CDR3 reads CASAEQIGDYGYTF. The DNA reads TGTGCCAGCGCGGAACAAATTGGGGACTATGGCTACACCTTC.